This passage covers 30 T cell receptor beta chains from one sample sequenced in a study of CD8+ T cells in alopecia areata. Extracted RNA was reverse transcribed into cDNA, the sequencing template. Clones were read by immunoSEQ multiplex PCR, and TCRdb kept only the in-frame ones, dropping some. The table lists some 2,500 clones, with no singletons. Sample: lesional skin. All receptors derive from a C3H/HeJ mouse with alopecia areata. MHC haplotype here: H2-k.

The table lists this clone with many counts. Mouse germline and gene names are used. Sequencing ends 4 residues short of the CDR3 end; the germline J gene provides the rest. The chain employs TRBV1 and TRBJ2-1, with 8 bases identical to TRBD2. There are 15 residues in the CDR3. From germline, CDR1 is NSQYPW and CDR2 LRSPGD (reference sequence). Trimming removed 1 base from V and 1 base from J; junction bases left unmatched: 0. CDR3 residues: CTCSAAGGNYAEQFF. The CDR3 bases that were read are TGCACCTGCAGTGCAGCTGGGGGGAACTATGCT.

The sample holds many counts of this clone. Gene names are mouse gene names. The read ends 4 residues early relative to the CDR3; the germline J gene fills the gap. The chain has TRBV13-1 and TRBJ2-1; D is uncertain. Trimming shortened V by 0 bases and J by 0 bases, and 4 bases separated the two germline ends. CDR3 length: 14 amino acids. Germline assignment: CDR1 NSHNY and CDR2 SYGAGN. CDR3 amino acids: CASSDAHNYAEQFF. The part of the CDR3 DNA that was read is TGTGCCAGCAGTGATGCACATAACTATGCT.

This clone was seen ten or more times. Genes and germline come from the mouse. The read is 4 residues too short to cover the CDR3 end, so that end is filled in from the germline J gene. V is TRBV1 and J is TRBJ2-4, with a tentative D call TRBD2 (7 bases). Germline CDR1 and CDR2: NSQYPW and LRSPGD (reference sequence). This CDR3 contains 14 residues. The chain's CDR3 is CTCSAAGGKNTLYF. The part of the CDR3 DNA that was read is TGCACCTGCAGTGCAGCGGGGGGCAAAAAC.

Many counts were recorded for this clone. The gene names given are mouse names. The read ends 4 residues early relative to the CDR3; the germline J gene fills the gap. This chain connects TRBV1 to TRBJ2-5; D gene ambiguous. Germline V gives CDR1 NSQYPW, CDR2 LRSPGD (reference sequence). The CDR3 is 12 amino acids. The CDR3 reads CTCSAGEDTQYF. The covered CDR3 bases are TGCACCTGCAGTGCAGGGGAAGAC.

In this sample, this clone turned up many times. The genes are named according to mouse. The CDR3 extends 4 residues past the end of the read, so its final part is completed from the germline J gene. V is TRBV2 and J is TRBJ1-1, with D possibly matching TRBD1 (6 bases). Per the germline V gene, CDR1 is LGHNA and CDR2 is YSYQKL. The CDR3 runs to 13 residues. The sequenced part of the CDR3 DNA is TGTGCCAGCAGCCAAGGGCGGGACAAA. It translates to CASSQGRDK. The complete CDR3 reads CASSQGRDKEVFF. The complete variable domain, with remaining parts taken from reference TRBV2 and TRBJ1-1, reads DPKIIQKPKYLVAVTGSEKILICEQYLGHNAMYWYRQSAKKPLEFMFSYSYQKLMDNQTASSRFQPQSSKKNHLDLQITALKPDDSATYFCASSQGRDKEVFFGKGTRLTVV.

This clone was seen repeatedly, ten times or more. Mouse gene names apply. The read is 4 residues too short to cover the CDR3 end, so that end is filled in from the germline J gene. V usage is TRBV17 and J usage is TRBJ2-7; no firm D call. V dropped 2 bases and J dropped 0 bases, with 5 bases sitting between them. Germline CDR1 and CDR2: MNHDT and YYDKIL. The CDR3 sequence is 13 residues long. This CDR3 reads CASSRTYSYEQYF. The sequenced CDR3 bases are TGTGCTAGCAGTAGAACATACTCCTAT.

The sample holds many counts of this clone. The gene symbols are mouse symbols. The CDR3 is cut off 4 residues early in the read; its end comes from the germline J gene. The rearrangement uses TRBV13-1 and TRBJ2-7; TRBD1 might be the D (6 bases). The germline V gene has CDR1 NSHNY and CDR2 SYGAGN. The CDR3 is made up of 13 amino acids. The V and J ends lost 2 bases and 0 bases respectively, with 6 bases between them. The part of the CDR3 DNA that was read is TGTGCCAGCAGTGACAGGGGCTCCTAT. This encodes CASSDRGSY. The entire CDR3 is CASSDRGSYEQYF.

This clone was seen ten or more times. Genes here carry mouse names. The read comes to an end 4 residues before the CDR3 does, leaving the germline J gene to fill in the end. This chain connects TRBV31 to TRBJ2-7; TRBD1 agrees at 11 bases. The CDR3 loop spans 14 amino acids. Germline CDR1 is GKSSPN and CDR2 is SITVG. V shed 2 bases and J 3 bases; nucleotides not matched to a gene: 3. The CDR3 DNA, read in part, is TGTGCCTGGAGTTCCGGGACAGGGGGCTAT. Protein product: CAWSSGTGGY. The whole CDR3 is CAWSSGTGGYEQYF.

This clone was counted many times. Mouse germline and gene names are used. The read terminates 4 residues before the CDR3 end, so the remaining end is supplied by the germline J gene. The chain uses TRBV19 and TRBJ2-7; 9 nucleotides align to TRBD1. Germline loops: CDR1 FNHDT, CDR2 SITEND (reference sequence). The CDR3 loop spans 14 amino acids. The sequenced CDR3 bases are TGTGCCAGCAGTATCCCCGGACAGGGGAAT. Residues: CASSIPGQGN. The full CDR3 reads CASSIPGQGNEQYF.

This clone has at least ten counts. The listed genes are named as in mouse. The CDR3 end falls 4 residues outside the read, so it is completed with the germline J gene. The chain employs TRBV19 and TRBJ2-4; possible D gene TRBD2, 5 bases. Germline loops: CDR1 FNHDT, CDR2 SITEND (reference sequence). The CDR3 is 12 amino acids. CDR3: CASSIGENTLYF. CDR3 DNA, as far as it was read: TGTGCCAGCAGTATTGGGGAAAAC. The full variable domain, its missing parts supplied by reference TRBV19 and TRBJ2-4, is GGIITQTPKFLIGQEGQKLTLKCQQNFNHDTMYWYRQDSGKGLRLIYYSITENDLQKGDLSEGYDASREKKSSFSLTVTSAQKNEMAVFLCASSIGENTLYFGAGTRLSVL.

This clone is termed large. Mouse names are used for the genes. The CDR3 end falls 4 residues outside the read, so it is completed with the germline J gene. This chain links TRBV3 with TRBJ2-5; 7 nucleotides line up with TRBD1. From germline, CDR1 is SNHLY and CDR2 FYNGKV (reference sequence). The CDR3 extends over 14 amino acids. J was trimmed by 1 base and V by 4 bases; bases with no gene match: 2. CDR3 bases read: TGTGCCAGCAGCTCCGGGACAGACCAAGAC. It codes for CASSSGTDQD. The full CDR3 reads CASSSGTDQDTQYF.

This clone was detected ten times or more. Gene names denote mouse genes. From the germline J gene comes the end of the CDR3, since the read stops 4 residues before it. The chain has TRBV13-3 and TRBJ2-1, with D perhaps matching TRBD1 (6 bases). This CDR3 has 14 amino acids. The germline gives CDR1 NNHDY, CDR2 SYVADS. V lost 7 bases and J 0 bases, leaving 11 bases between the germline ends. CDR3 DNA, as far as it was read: TGTGCCAGCTCCTGGGACATTAACTATGCT. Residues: CASSWDINYA. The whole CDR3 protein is CASSWDINYAEQFF.

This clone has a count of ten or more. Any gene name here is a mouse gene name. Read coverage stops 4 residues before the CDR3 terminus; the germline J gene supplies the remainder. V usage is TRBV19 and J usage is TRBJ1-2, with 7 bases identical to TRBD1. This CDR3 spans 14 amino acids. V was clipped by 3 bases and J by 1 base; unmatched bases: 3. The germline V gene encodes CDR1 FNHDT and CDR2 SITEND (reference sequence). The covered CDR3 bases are TGTGCCAGCAGTAGGGACAGAATAAACTCC. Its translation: CASSRDRINS. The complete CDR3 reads CASSRDRINSDYTF.

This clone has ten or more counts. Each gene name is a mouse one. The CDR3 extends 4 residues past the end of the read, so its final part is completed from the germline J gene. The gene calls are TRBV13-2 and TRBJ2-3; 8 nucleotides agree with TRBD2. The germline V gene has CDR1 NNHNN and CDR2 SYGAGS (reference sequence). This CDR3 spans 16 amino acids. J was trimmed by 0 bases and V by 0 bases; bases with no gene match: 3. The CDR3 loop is CASGDAGGRSAETLYF. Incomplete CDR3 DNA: TGTGCCAGCGGTGATGCTGGGGGGCGTAGTGCAGAA.

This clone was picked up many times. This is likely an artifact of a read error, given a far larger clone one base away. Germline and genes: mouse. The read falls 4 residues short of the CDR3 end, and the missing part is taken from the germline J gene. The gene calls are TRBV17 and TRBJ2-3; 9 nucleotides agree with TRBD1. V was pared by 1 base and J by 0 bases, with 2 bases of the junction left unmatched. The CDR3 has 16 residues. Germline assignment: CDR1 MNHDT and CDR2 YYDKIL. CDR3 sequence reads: CASSRVQGASAETLYF. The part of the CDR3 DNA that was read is TGTGCTAGCAGTAGAGTACAGGGGGCTAGTGCAGAA.

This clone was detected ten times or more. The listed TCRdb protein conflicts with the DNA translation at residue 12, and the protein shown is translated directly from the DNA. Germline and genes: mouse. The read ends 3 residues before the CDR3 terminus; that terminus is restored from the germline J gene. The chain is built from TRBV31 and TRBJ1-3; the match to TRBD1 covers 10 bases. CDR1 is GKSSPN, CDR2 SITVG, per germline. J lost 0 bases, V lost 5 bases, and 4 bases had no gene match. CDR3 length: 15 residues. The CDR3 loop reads CAWGGTGVSGNTLYF. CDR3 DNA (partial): TGTGCCTGGGGGGGGACAGGGGTTTCTGGAAATACG.

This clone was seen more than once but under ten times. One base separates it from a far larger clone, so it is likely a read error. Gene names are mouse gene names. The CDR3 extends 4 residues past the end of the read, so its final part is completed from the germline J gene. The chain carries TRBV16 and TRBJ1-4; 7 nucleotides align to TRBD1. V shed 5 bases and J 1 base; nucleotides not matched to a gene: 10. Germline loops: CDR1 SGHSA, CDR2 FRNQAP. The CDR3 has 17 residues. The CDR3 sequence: CASSLRSPGGSNERLFF. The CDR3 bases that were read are TGTGCAAGCAGCCTAAGGTCCCCAGGGGGTTCCAACGAA.

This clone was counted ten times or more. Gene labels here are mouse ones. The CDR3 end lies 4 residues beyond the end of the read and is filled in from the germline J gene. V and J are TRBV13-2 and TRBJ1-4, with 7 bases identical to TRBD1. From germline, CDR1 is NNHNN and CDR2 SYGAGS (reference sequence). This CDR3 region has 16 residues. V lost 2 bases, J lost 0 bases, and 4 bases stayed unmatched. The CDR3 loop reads CASGEQGTFSNERLFF. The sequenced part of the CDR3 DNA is TGTGCCAGCGGTGAACAGGGGACCTTTTCCAACGAA.

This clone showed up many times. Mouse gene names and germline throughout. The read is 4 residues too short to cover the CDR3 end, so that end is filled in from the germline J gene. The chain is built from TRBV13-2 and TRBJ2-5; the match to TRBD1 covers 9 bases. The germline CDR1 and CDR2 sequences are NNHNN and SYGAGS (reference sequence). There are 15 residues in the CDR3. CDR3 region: CASGDGGTGKDTQYF. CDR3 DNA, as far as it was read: TGTGCCAGCGGTGATGGAGGGACAGGGAAAGAC.

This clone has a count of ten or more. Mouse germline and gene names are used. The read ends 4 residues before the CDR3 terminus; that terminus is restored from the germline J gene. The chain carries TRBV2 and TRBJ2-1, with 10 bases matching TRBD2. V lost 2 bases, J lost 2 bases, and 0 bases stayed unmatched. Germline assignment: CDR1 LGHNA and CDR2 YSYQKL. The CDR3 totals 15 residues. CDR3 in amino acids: CASSQTGGDYAEQFF. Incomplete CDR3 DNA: TGTGCCAGCAGCCAAACTGGGGGGGACTATGCT.

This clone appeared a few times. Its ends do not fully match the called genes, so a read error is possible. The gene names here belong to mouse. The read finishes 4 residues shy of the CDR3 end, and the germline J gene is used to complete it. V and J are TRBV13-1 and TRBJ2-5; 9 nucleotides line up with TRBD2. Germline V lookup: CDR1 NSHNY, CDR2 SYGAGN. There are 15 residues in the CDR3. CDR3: CASSRTGVNQDTQYF. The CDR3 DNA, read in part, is TGTGCTAGCAGTCGGACTGGGGTTAACCAAGAC.

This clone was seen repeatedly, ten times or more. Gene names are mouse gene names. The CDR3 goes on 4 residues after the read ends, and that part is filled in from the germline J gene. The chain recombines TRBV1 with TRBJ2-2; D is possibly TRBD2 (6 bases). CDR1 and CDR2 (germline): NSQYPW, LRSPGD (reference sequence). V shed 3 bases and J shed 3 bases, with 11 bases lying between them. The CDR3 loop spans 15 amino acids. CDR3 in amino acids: CTCSALRGDTGQLYF. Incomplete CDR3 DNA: TGCACCTGCAGTGCGCTGCGGGGGGACACCGGG.

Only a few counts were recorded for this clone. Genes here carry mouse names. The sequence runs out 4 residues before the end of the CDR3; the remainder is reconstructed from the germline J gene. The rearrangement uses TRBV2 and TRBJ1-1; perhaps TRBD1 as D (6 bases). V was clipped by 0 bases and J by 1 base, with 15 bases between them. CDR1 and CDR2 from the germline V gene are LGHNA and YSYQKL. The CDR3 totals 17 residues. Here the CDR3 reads CASSQENRVQGNTEVFF. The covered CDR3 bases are TGTGCCAGCAGCCAAGAGAACAGGGTTCAGGGAAACACA.

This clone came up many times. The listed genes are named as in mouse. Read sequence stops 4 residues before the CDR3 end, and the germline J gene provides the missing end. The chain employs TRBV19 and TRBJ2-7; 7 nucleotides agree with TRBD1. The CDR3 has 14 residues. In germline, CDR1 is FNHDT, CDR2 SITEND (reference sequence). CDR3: CASSIAAGQYEQYF. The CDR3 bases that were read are TGTGCCAGCAGTATAGCTGCGGGACAGTAT.

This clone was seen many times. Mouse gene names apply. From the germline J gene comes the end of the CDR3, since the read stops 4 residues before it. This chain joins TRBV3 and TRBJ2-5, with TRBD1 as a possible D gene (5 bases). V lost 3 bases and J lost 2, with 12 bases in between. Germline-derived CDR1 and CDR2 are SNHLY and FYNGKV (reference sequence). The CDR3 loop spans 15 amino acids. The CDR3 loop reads CASSFFGQIQDTQYF. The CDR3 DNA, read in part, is TGTGCCAGCAGCTTTTTCGGACAAATCCAAGAC.

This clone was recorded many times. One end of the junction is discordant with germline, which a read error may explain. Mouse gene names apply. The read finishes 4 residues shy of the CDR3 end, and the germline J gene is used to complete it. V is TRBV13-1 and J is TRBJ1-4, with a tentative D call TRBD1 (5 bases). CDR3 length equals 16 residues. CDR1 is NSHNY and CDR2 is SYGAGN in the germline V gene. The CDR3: CASRDGGGISNERLFF. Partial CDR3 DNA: TGTGCCAGCAGAGATGGGGGGGGAATTTCCAACGAA.

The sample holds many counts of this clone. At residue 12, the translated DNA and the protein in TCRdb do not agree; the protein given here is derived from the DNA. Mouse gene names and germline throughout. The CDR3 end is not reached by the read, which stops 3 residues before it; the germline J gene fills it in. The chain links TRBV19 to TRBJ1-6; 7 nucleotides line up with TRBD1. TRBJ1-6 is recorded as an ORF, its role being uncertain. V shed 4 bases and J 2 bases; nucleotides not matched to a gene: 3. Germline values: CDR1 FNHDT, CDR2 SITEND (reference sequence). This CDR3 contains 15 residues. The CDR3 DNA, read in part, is TGTGCCAGCAGTGAGGGGACAGCCTATAATTCGCCC. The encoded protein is CASSEGTAYNSP. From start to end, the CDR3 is CASSEGTAYNSPLYF.

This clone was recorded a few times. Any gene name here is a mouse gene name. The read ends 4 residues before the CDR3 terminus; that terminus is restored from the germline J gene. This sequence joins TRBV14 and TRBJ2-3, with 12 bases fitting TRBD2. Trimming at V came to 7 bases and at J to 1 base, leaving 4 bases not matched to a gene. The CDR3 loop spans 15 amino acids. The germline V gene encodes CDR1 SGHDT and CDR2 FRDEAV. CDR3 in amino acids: CASPGTGGRAETLYF. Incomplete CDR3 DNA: TGTGCCAGCCCCGGGACTGGGGGGCGTGCAGAA.

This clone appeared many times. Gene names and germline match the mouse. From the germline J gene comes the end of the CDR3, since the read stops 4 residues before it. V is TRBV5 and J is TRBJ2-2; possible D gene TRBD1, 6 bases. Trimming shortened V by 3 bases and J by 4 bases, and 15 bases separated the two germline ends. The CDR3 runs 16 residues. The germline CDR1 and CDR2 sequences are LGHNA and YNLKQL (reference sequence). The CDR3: CASSHDRKGGTGQLYF. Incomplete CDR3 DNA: TGTGCCAGCAGCCACGACAGGAAAGGGGGCACCGGG.

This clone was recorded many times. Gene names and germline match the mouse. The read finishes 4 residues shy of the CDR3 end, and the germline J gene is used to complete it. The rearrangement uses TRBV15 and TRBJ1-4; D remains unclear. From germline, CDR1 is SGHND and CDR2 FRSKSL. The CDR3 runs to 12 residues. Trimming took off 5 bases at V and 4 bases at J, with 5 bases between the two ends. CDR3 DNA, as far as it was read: TGTGCCAGCAGTCGCAGCAACGAA. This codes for CASSRSNE. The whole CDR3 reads CASSRSNERLFF.